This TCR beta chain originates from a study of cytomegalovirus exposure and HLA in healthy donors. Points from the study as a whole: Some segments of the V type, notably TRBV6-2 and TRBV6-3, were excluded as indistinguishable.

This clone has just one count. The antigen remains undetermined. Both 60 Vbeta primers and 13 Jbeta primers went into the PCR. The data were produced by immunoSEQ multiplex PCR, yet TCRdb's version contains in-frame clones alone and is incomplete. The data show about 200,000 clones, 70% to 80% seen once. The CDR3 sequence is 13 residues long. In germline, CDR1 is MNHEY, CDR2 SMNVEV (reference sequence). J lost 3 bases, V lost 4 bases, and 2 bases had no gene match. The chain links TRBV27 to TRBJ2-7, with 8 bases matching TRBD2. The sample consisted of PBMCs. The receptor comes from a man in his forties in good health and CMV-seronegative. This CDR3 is CASSYGTSYEQYF. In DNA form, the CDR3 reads TGTGCCAGCAGTTATGGGACTAGCTACGAGCAGTACTTC.